Presented here are 29 T cell receptor beta chains from one specimen sequenced in a study of neurological immune-mediated disorders. Each CDR3 protein is one row after TCRdb ran MiXCR on the 5' RACE reads. The profile shows 80,000 to 95,000 distinct CDR3 sequences, roughly 3.2% of them singletons. The sequenced material came from PBMCs. Receptors originate from a woman between 45 and 65 years old with multiple sclerosis.

This clonotype has at least ten counts. The V call is TRBV5-6, the J call TRBJ2-7; 9 bases agree with TRBD2. Trimming removed 4 bases from V and 3 bases from J; junction bases left unmatched: 14. CDR1 and CDR2 from the germline V gene are SGHDT and YYEEEE. The CDR3 has 17 amino acids. The CDR3 region has the DNA TGTGCCAGCAGCCGCCGCCGGACTAGCGCTACCCACTACGAGCAGTACTTC. Amino acid sequence: CASSRRRTSATHYEQYF.

The chain combines TRBV7-2 with TRBJ2-7; no definite D call. Between the trimmed V and J ends, which lost 0 bases and 0 bases, there was a span of 9 bases. Germline V gives CDR1 SGHTA, CDR2 FQGNSA. The CDR3 covers 15 residues. The CDR3 loop is CASSLAGTHSYEQYF. The DNA of the CDR3 is TGTGCCAGCAGCTTAGCGGGAACGCACTCCTACGAGCAGTACTTC.

This clonotype was found many times. The gene calls are TRBV27 and TRBJ2-7, with TRBD1 identical over 8 bases. The CDR3 is 14 amino acids. The ends lost 8 bases at V and 1 base at J; junction bases unmatched: 7. Germline lookup yields CDR1 MNHEY and CDR2 SMNVEV (reference sequence). The CDR3, as DNA: TGTGCCAGCGTTGGGCACAGGGGGTCCTACGAGCAGTACTTC. Protein sequence: CASVGHRGSYEQYF.

This clonotype was counted many times. The chain recombines TRBV3-1 with TRBJ1-1; 9 bases are a match to TRBD1. J lost 3 bases, V lost 6 bases, and 5 bases had no gene match. The CDR3 has 14 residues. CDR1 LGHDT and CDR2 YNNKEL come from the germline V gene (reference sequence). In nucleotides, the CDR3 is TGTGCCAGCAGTAGAGACAGGGGGGACACTGAAGCTTTCTTT. The encoded protein is CASSRDRGDTEAFF.

This clonotype was found a few times. The chain has TRBV12-3 or TRBV12-4 and TRBJ1-5; perhaps TRBD1 as D (6 bases). V shed 1 base and J shed 5 bases, with 9 bases lying between them. This CDR3 comprises 14 residues. The CDR3 DNA follows: TGTGCCAGCAGTTTAGAAGGGGGTGATCAGCCCCAGCATTTT. As protein: CASSLEGGDQPQHF.

The genes are TRBV20-1 and TRBJ2-1, with D unclear. The V and J ends lost 7 bases and 1 base respectively, with 11 bases between them. Germline CDR1 DFQATT, CDR2 SNEGSKA (reference sequence). This CDR3 is built from 13 residues. The CDR3 sequence is CSDLSTSYNEQFF. For the CDR3, the DNA is TGCAGTGACCTTAGCACTTCCTACAATGAGCAGTTCTTC.

This clonotype has a count of ten or more. This sequence joins TRBV9 and TRBJ2-7; 9 bases are a match to TRBD2. The CDR3 is made up of 14 amino acids. With V trimmed by 4 bases and J by 6 bases, 8 bases remained unmatched. CDR1 is SGDLS and CDR2 is YYNGEE in the germline V gene. CDR3 in amino acids: CASSISGGLREQYF. The CDR3, as DNA: TGTGCCAGCAGCATTAGCGGGGGACTTCGCGAGCAGTACTTC.

This clonotype was counted many times. The chain carries TRBV9 and TRBJ2-3, with no clear D. This CDR3 region has 14 residues. The germline V and J ends were trimmed by 5 bases and 2 bases, with 12 bases remaining between them. Germline CDR1 and CDR2: SGDLS and YYNGEE. CDR3 sequence (DNA): TGTGCCAGCAGTAACTCAGGAAACACAGATACGCAGTATTTT. This sequence encodes CASSNSGNTDTQYF.

This clonotype was seen ten or more times. The CDR3 loop is CASSQLGQISYNEQFF. The CDR3 DNA reads TGTGCCAGCAGCCAACTCGGGCAGATCTCCTACAATGAGCAGTTCTTC. The chain employs TRBV7-9 and TRBJ2-1; no clear D gene. CDR1 and CDR2 from the germline V gene are SEHNR and FQNEAQ (reference sequence). V gave up 5 bases and J gave up 0 bases, with 14 bases separating them. CDR3 length: 16 residues.

This clonotype has at least ten counts. The rearrangement links TRBV7-2 to TRBJ2-3; D may be TRBD2 (5 bases). V was shortened by 5 bases and J by 5 bases, with 17 bases between the two germline ends. The CDR3 has 15 amino acids. The germline V gene encodes CDR1 SGHTA and CDR2 FQGNSA. Here the CDR3 reads CASSPRRGRRDTQYF. The CDR3 region has the DNA TGTGCCAGCAGCCCTCGACGGGGTAGGAGAGATACGCAGTATTTT.

This clonotype was detected many times. The rearrangement uses TRBV7-2 and TRBJ2-2; D not resolved. CDR3 length: 14 amino acids. V lost 2 bases to trimming and J lost 1 base, with 5 bases between them. CDR1 is SGHTA and CDR2 is FQGNSA in the germline V gene. The CDR3 region has the DNA TGTGCCAGCAGCTTACGGCAGAACACCGGGGAGCTGTTTTTT. This encodes CASSLRQNTGELFF.

This clonotype occurred many times. This chain connects TRBV5-1 to TRBJ1-4; tentative D call: TRBD1 (6 bases). This CDR3 has 15 amino acids. V gave up 0 bases and J gave up 7 bases, with 13 bases separating them. Per germline, CDR1 SGHRS and CDR2 YFSETQ. The CDR3 sequence: CASSLVGQGTEKLFF. DNA of the CDR3: TGCGCCAGCAGCTTGGTGGGTCAGGGGACTGAAAAACTGTTTTTT. The entire variable domain, with the rest obtained from reference TRBV5-1 and TRBJ1-4, is as follows: KAGVTQTPRYLIKTRGQQVTLSCSPISGHRSVSWYQQTPGQGLQFLFEYFSETQRNKGNFPGRFSGRQFSNSRSEMNVSTLELGDSALYLCASSLVGQGTEKLFFGSGTQLSVL.

This clonotype was counted many times. The gene calls are TRBV4-3 and TRBJ1-2; D is undetermined. This CDR3 is 12 amino acids long. Per germline, CDR1 LGHNA and CDR2 YSLEER. Trimming cost V 3 bases and J 6 bases, with 8 bases left between them. CDR3: CASSQDGDGYTF. In DNA, the CDR3 is TGCGCCAGCAGCCAGGACGGGGATGGCTACACCTTC.

This clonotype was seen at least ten times. The chain combines TRBV9 with TRBJ2-5, with 10 bases aligning to TRBD2. CDR1 SGDLS and CDR2 YYNGEE come from the germline V gene. The CDR3 totals 15 residues. V gave up 2 bases and J gave up 5 bases; unmatched junction bases: 6. This chain's CDR3 is CASSVTSGYRETQYF. The CDR3 bases are TGTGCCAGCAGCGTGACTAGCGGGTATCGGGAGACCCAGTACTTC.

The chain is built from TRBV6-2 or TRBV6-3 and TRBJ2-3; 12 bases match TRBD2. Germline V CDR1 and CDR2: MNHEY, SVGEGT. The CDR3 contains 18 residues. Trimming removed 5 bases from V and 6 bases from J; junction bases left unmatched: 15. The CDR3 DNA sequence: TGTGCCAGCAGTGAGGAAGGACTAGCGGGGCCTCGAGCGGATACGCAGTATTTT. Amino acids: CASSEEGLAGPRADTQYF.

This clonotype was seen repeatedly, ten times or more. The gene calls are TRBV5-1 and TRBJ1-6; 7 bases fit TRBD1. CDR3 length: 13 amino acids. Germline V gene data show CDR1 as SGHRS and CDR2 as YFSETQ. The V and J ends lost 3 bases and 9 bases, in that order; junction bases with no gene match: 3. The CDR3 DNA follows: TGCGCCAGCAGCTCCTCAGGGGGTTCACCCCTCCACTTT. It translates to CASSSSGGSPLHF.

In its sample, this clonotype was seen many times. This chain links TRBV4-1 with TRBJ1-2; a possible D gene is TRBD1 (5 bases). The CDR3 spans 14 residues. V was pared by 0 bases and J by 4 bases, with 9 bases between. Per the germline V gene, CDR1 is MGHRA and CDR2 is YSYEKL. The CDR3 bases are TGCGCCAGCAGCCAAGAGGCAGGGCCCTATGGCTACACCTTC. Residues: CASSQEAGPYGYTF.

This clonotype was detected many times. At one of its ends the junction is not consistent with the germline gene, which may arise from a read error. The DNA of the CDR3 is TGTGCCAGCAGCGTAGGGTCAGGGTTACCTTCTCTCTTC. Translating gives CASSVGSGLPSLF. The chain links TRBV9 to TRBJ1-2; TRBD1 might be the D (5 bases). CDR3 size: 13 residues. The germline CDR1 and CDR2 sequences are SGDLS and YYNGEE.

This clonotype appeared many times. This sequence joins TRBV18 and TRBJ2-1; 7 nucleotides match TRBD1. Germline values: CDR1 KGHSH, CDR2 LQKENI. Trimming cost V 4 bases and J 1 base; bases outside gene matches: 4. The CDR3 covers 15 residues. The CDR3 bases are TGTGCCAGCTCACTAGACAGGGCTTCCTACAATGAGCAGTTCTTC. Translated, it gives CASSLDRASYNEQFF.

This clonotype was seen a handful of times. Sequence at one end of the junction differs from germline and may be a read error. This chain connects TRBV28 to TRBJ1-5, with TRBD1 matching over 12 bases. Germline V gene data show CDR1 as MDHEN and CDR2 as SYDVKM. The CDR3 spans 19 residues. The CDR3 region is CASSKPGTGGFPRRKTQNF. In nucleotides, the CDR3 is TGTGCCAGCAGTAAACCCGGGACAGGGGGCTTCCCCCGGAGGAAGACCCAGAATTTT.

On this clonotype: One base away lies a much larger clone, so this may be a sequencing read error. For the CDR3, the DNA is TGCAGTGACAGTCCTAGCGGGGAAGAGACCCAGTACTTC. Protein: CSDSPSGEETQYF. V gene TRBV20-1 combines with J gene TRBJ2-5; TRBD2 matches at 9 bases. The germline V gene encodes CDR1 DFQATT and CDR2 SNEGSKA (reference sequence). This CDR3 comprises 13 residues. V trimming: 7 bases; J trimming: 3 bases; junction bases outside the gene matches: 6.

This clonotype was observed many times. The chain recombines TRBV7-2 with TRBJ2-2, with a weak D call TRBD1 (6 bases). The CDR3 covers 15 residues. Germline V gene lookup returns CDR1 SGHTA and CDR2 FQGNSA. V lost 4 bases, J lost 7 bases, and 16 bases lay in between. The CDR3: CASSYPGHGNGELFF. The CDR3 nucleotides are TGTGCCAGCAGCTACCCGGGACACGGAAACGGGGAGCTGTTTTTT.

The table lists this clonotype with many counts. This chain uses TRBV24-1 with TRBJ2-5, with 12 bases matching TRBD2. Germline assignment: CDR1 KGHDR and CDR2 SFDVKD. V lost 5 bases, J lost 4 bases, and 10 bases stayed unmatched. The CDR3 runs 17 residues. DNA for the CDR3: TGTGCCACCAGTGGCCGGACTAGCGGGGCTGAGTTAGAGACCCAGTACTTC. Residues: CATSGRTSGAELETQYF.

V is TRBV7-3 and J is TRBJ2-1; 8 bases line up with TRBD2. V dropped 5 bases and J dropped 7; count of bases not matched to a gene: 10. This CDR3 has 15 residues. Germline CDR1 is SGHTA and CDR2 is FQGTGA. CDR3 coding DNA: TGTGCCAGCAGCCGACCAGGGACTAGAAGAAATGAGCAGTTCTTC. It is translated as CASSRPGTRRNEQFF.

This clonotype was counted ten times or more. The rearrangement links TRBV4-3 to TRBJ2-1, with 9 positions matching TRBD2. Germline V lookup: CDR1 LGHNA, CDR2 YSLEER. This CDR3 has 21 amino acids. The junction had 15 bases not matched to a gene; V was cut back by 0 bases and J by 0 bases. The CDR3 DNA is TGCGCCAGCAGCCAAGATTCCCTAGCGGGAAGAGCTCGTAGCTCCTACAATGAGCAGTTCTTC. Encoded protein: CASSQDSLAGRARSSYNEQFF.

This clonotype was counted at least ten times. This rearrangement joins TRBV5-1 to TRBJ2-2; D is unclear. Trimming pared 5 bases from V and 5 bases from J, leaving 10 bases between. The germline V gene has CDR1 SGHRS and CDR2 YFSETQ. This CDR3 comprises 13 residues. The CDR3 DNA follows: TGCGCCAGCAGACCCGATGGGACCGGGGAGCTGTTTTTT. Its protein product is CASRPDGTGELFF.

This clonotype was detected many times. V gene TRBV3-1 combines with J gene TRBJ2-5; weak D call: TRBD1 (6 bases). Germline assignment: CDR1 LGHDT and CDR2 YNNKEL (reference sequence). The CDR3 spans 15 residues. V lost 3 bases, J lost 5 bases, and 16 bases lay in between. CDR3 region: CASSHDQARGETQYF. In DNA, the CDR3 is TGTGCCAGCAGCCACGATCAGGCTAGGGGGGAGACCCAGTACTTC.

In its sample, this clonotype was seen many times. The chain joins TRBV7-6 to TRBJ2-7; 9 nucleotides align to TRBD1. CDR3 size: 13 residues. The germline CDR1 and CDR2 sequences are SGHVS and FNYEAQ. The V gene end was trimmed by 5 bases and the J gene end by 6 bases; junction bases not matched to a gene: 5. This CDR3 is CASSPQTGGEQYF. The CDR3 DNA is TGTGCCAGCAGCCCACAGACAGGGGGCGAGCAGTACTTC.

This clonotype has a count of ten or more. The rearrangement links TRBV5-8 to TRBJ2-7; 8 nucleotides match TRBD1. Germline assignment: CDR1 SGHTS and CDR2 YDEGEE. V dropped 0 bases and J dropped 9; count of bases not matched to a gene: 8. The CDR3 is 14 residues long. The CDR3 coding sequence is TGTGCCAGCAGCTTGGCTGGCAGGGGGCGCGGGCAGTACTTC. Its protein product is CASSLAGRGRGQYF.